What follows are 30 T cell receptor beta chains derived from one specimen sequenced in a study of cytomegalovirus exposure and HLA in healthy donors (dated by TCRdb to the late 2010s). Libraries came from the immunoSEQ multiplex PCR assay. TCRdb carries this immuneACCESS record with in-frame sequences only. Its versions omit some clonotypes, under half of them owing to an unresolved V gene in the studies checked, with the rest unexplained. This sample lists 190,000 or so clones; about 80% were detected once. The ten largest make up around 2.8% of the sample. Input material: PBMCs. All receptors derive from a woman between 18 and 30 years old in good health and CMV-seropositive.

This chain connects TRBV11-3 to TRBJ2-2; 8 bases line up with TRBD1. The CDR3 loop spans 14 amino acids. V lost 5 bases and J lost 7; bases outside the gene matches: 6. Germline values: CDR1 SGHNT, CDR2 YENEEA. In nucleotides, the CDR3 is TGTGCCAGCAGCCCGGACAGGGCCGACGGGGAGCTGTTTTTT. Protein product: CASSPDRADGELFF.

The chain carries TRBV5-4 and TRBJ2-3, with 7 bases identical to TRBD2. CDR1 SGHNT and CDR2 YYREEE come from the germline V gene (reference sequence). The V gene end was trimmed by 2 bases and the J gene end by 2 bases; junction bases not matched to a gene: 2. The CDR3 runs 14 residues. CDR3 in amino acids: CASSFGGVTDTQYF. The CDR3, as DNA: TGTGCCAGCAGCTTTGGGGGGGTCACAGATACGCAGTATTTT.

The rearrangement links TRBV7-9 to TRBJ2-2, with D perhaps TRBD2 (6 bases). The CDR3 has 14 amino acids. Deletions cut 1 base from V and 6 bases from J, with 9 bases between. The germline gives CDR1 SEHNR, CDR2 FQNEAQ (reference sequence). CDR3 DNA: TGTGCCAGCAGCTTAGACCCGGGGGCCGGGGAGCTGTTTTTT. Its protein product is CASSLDPGAGELFF.

This clone was seen once. V gene TRBV6-1 combines with J gene TRBJ2-5, with D perhaps TRBD1 (6 bases). Germline loops: CDR1 MNHNS, CDR2 SASEGT. This CDR3 comprises 14 residues. V was trimmed by 8 bases and J by 2 bases, leaving 15 bases between them. CDR3 nucleotide sequence: TGTGCCAGCGGACAGAACGCCGTTCAAGAGACCCAGTACTTC. It specifies CASGQNAVQETQYF.

This clone was counted between two and nine times. The DNA of the CDR3 is TGTGCCAGCAGGGCATCCGCGAACACTGAAGCTTTCTTT. This encodes CASRASANTEAFF. The V and J genes are TRBV27 and TRBJ1-1, with D hard to call. CDR1 and CDR2 from the germline V gene are MNHEY and SMNVEV (reference sequence). With 6 bases removed from V and 1 base from J, the gap between germline ends came to 9 bases. The CDR3 is 13 residues long.

V gene TRBV19 combines with J gene TRBJ2-1, with a tentative D call TRBD1 (6 bases). This CDR3 spans 15 amino acids. V was clipped by 7 bases and J by 4 bases, with 17 bases between them. The germline CDR1 and CDR2 sequences are LNHDA and SQIVND (reference sequence). CDR3 coding DNA: TGTGCCAGTAAGGCGCAGGGGCAGGCATACAATGAGCAGTTCTTC. It encodes CASKAQGQAYNEQFF.

CDR3 loop: CASSVPLSDRWNEQYF. CDR3 DNA sequence: TGCGCCAGCAGCGTCCCGCTCTCGGACAGGTGGAACGAGCAGTACTTC. The chain recombines TRBV4-1 with TRBJ2-7; 7 bases fit TRBD1. Trimming at V came to 5 bases and at J to 5 bases, leaving 15 bases not matched to a gene. The V gene's germline CDR1 is MGHRA and CDR2 YSYEKL. The CDR3 extends over 16 amino acids.

The V and J genes are TRBV6-4 and TRBJ1-3; D is unclear. The CDR3 covers 14 residues. CDR1 is MRHNA and CDR2 is SNTAGT in the germline V gene. V was shortened by 6 bases and J by 1 base, with 10 bases between the two germline ends. The CDR3, as DNA: TGTGCCAGCAGCGTTTCTAGTTCTGGAAACACCATATATTTT. It is translated as CASSVSSSGNTIYF.

The V call is TRBV5-6, the J call TRBJ1-3, with 7 bases aligning to TRBD1. CDR1 is SGHDT, CDR2 YYEEEE, per germline. V gave up 0 bases and J gave up 5 bases; unmatched junction bases: 2. The CDR3 extends over 14 amino acids. The CDR3 sequence is CASSLGQGRNTIYF. CDR3 bases: TGTGCCAGCAGCTTGGGACAGGGAAGAAACACCATATATTTT.

This rearrangement joins TRBV19 to TRBJ1-2; TRBD1 aligns across 8 bases. The CDR3 extends over 13 amino acids. With 7 bases clipped from V and 8 bases from J, the junction kept 9 bases outside the gene matches. The germline gives CDR1 LNHDA, CDR2 SQIVND (reference sequence). CDR3 region: CASTEDRARGYTF. DNA of the CDR3: TGTGCCAGTACTGAGGACAGGGCAAGAGGCTACACCTTC.

The chain links TRBV27 to TRBJ2-3, with 9 bases identical to TRBD2. Trimming at V came to 6 bases and at J to 0 bases, leaving 10 bases not matched to a gene. Germline lookup yields CDR1 MNHEY and CDR2 SMNVEV (reference sequence). This CDR3 is built from 17 residues. Written as DNA, the CDR3 is TGTGCCAGCAGCTTGACTCTAGCGGGACGGAGCACAGATACGCAGTATTTT. It encodes CASSLTLAGRSTDTQYF.

This chain links TRBV27 with TRBJ1-1; 8 bases align to TRBD1. The CDR3 sequence is 15 residues long. Germline V lookup: CDR1 MNHEY, CDR2 SMNVEV (reference sequence). The trim removed 6 bases at V and 11 bases at J, leaving 17 bases unmatched. The CDR3 sequence is CASRSLGQGVSYAFF. The CDR3 coding sequence is TGTGCCAGCAGATCCCTAGGACAGGGTGTATCTTACGCTTTCTTT.

The rearrangement links TRBV27 to TRBJ2-1; perhaps TRBD2 as D (7 bases). Per the germline V gene, CDR1 is MNHEY and CDR2 is SMNVEV (reference sequence). This CDR3 comprises 17 residues. Trimming removed 3 bases from V and 6 bases from J, with 21 bases in between. The CDR3 nucleotides read TGTGCCAGCAGTTTTGGGCTACGGGGGGCAAGGAGCAATGAGCAGTTCTTC. This encodes CASSFGLRGARSNEQFF.

The V call is TRBV11-3, the J call TRBJ2-1; D is perhaps TRBD1 (5 bases). Looked up from germline, CDR1 is SGHNT and CDR2 is YENEEA. Trimming took off 5 bases at V and 9 bases at J, with 17 bases between the two ends. The CDR3 contains 14 residues. The CDR3 spells CASSPSTGLGEQFF. CDR3 DNA sequence: TGTGCCAGCAGCCCGAGTACAGGTTTAGGTGAGCAGTTCTTC.

The V gene is TRBV19, the J gene TRBJ2-7; 10 nucleotides align to TRBD1. Germline assignment: CDR1 LNHDA and CDR2 SQIVND (reference sequence). The CDR3 consists of 14 residues. Unmatched junction bases numbered 5, after V lost 3 bases and J lost 6 bases. CDR3 sequence: CASSIPGTGVEQYF. The CDR3 coding sequence is TGTGCCAGTAGTATCCCCGGGACAGGGGTCGAGCAGTACTTC.

The chain links TRBV18 to TRBJ1-5; D remains unclear. Trimming cost V 2 bases and J 4 bases, with 6 bases left between them. In germline, CDR1 is KGHSH, CDR2 LQKENI. The CDR3 is 13 residues long. The CDR3 sequence: CASSPAGNQPQHF. CDR3 coding DNA: TGTGCCAGCTCACCAGCGGGAAATCAGCCCCAGCATTTT.

The sample holds one count of this clone. The chain employs TRBV7-9 and TRBJ2-2; perhaps TRBD2 as D (6 bases). Trimming removed 11 bases from V and 2 bases from J, with 21 bases in between. The CDR3 spans 16 residues. The germline V gene has CDR1 SEHNR and CDR2 FQNEAQ (reference sequence). The CDR3 sequence is CAAGVGGVGNTGELFF. CDR3 DNA sequence: TGTGCCGCTGGAGTGGGGGGAGTGGGCAACACCGGGGAGCTGTTTTTT.

The chain recombines TRBV19 with TRBJ2-1; 12 bases match TRBD2. V lost 10 bases and J lost 4; bases outside the gene matches: 8. The CDR3 totals 15 residues. The V gene's germline CDR1 is LNHDA and CDR2 SQIVND (reference sequence). The CDR3 reads CATTLAGGSYNEQFF. The DNA of the CDR3 is TGTGCCACCACACTAGCGGGGGGTTCTTACAATGAGCAGTTCTTC. Supplemented by reference TRBV19 and TRBJ2-1, the full variable domain reads DGGITQSPKYLFRKEGQNVTLSCEQNLNHDAMYWYRQDPGQGLRLIYYSQIVNDFQKGDIAEGYSVSREKKESFPLTVTSAQKNPTAFYLCATTLAGGSYNEQFFGPGTRLTVL.

V and J are TRBV10-3 and TRBJ1-5; D is unresolved. V lost 10 bases and J 4 bases, leaving 17 bases between the germline ends. Per germline, CDR1 ENHRY and CDR2 SYGVKD. CDR3 length: 14 amino acids. As DNA, the CDR3 is TGTGCCACCTCGACGAGAGAGGGAAATCAGCCCCAGCATTTT. This codes for CATSTREGNQPQHF.

CDR3 nucleotides: TGTGCCAGCAGCCGGGGCGGGGTGGCTGAGCAGTTCTTC. This encodes CASSRGGVAEQFF. The chain links TRBV11-3 to TRBJ2-1; TRBD2 might be the D (6 bases). The CDR3 is made up of 13 amino acids. Trimming cost V 5 bases and J 9 bases, with 14 bases left between them. CDR1 is SGHNT, CDR2 YENEEA, per germline.

This chain joins TRBV9 and TRBJ1-3; 7 bases map to TRBD1. V shed 3 bases, J shed 8 bases, and the junction held 5 bases outside the gene matches. This CDR3 contains 13 residues. Germline lookup yields CDR1 SGDLS and CDR2 YYNGEE. CDR3 DNA sequence: TGTGCCAGCAGCGCGACAGGGATGGACACCATATATTTT. This sequence encodes CASSATGMDTIYF.

The chain is built from TRBV11-2 and TRBJ1-3; D perhaps matches TRBD1 (6 bases). The V and J ends lost 3 bases and 8 bases respectively, with 17 bases between them. Germline V gene sequence: CDR1 SGHAT, CDR2 FQNNGV. This CDR3 has 15 amino acids. In DNA, the CDR3 is TGTGCCAGCAGCTTCGCCCCCGGGACATCGGACACCATATATTTT. As protein: CASSFAPGTSDTIYF.

This clone was counted once. J is TRBJ2-1 and V is TRBV4-1; D uncertain. V lost 2 bases, J lost 4 bases, and 3 bases lay in between. Germline loops: CDR1 MGHRA, CDR2 YSYEKL. There are 12 residues in the CDR3. The DNA for the CDR3 is TGCGCCAGCAGCCAATCTTACAATGAGCAGTTCTTC. Amino acids: CASSQSYNEQFF.

The V and J genes are TRBV5-1 and TRBJ2-5; 8 bases match TRBD2. The V and J ends lost 2 bases and 4 bases, in that order; junction bases with no gene match: 4. Germline V gene sequence: CDR1 SGHRS, CDR2 YFSETQ. There are 14 residues in the CDR3. The CDR3 reads CASSLAGEGETQYF. DNA for the CDR3: TGCGCCAGCAGCTTAGCGGGGGAGGGAGAGACCCAGTACTTC.

The chain joins TRBV9 to TRBJ2-2, with TRBD2 matching over 13 bases. The CDR3 sequence is 18 residues long. CDR1 is SGDLS, CDR2 YYNGEE, per germline. The ends lost 0 bases at V and 6 bases at J; junction bases unmatched: 8. CDR3 in amino acids: CASSVVGTSGGAAGELFF. The DNA of the CDR3 is TGTGCCAGCAGCGTAGTTGGCACTAGCGGGGGGGCCGCCGGGGAGCTGTTTTTT.

This clone was observed a handful of times. The genes are TRBV2 and TRBJ1-1; D gene unclear. The CDR3 sequence is 12 residues long. Germline-derived CDR1 and CDR2 are SNHLY and FYNNEI. The V end lost 11 bases, the J end lost 2 bases, and 12 bases lay between the germline ends. Written as DNA, the CDR3 is TGTGCCTCCAGGAGGCAAAACACTGAAGCTTTCTTT. This sequence encodes CASRRQNTEAFF.

Remarks on this clone: A read error may produce the germline difference seen at one junction end. The V gene is TRBV5-4, the J gene TRBJ1-1; possibly TRBD1 for D (6 bases). The germline CDR1 and CDR2 sequences are SGHNT and YYREEE (reference sequence). This CDR3 contains 13 residues. The DNA of the CDR3 is TGTGCCACCAGCGGGGACATGAACACTGAAGCTTTCTTT. This sequence encodes CATSGDMNTEAFF.

The rearrangement uses TRBV7-2 and TRBJ2-2, with 8 bases that match TRBD2. The CDR3 length is 13 residues. The germline gives CDR1 SGHTA, CDR2 FQGNSA. Trimming cost V 9 bases and J 6 bases; bases outside gene matches: 6. CDR3 DNA sequence: TGTGCCAGGCCGGGGGGGCCTGCCGGGGAGCTGTTTTTT. It specifies CARPGGPAGELFF.

This clone has only a few counts. The chain combines TRBV7-3 with TRBJ2-1, with TRBD2 identical over 9 bases. The CDR3 runs 17 residues. Germline-derived CDR1 and CDR2 are SGHTA and FQGTGA. V was pared by 5 bases and J by 8 bases, with 16 bases of the junction left unmatched. In DNA, the CDR3 is TGTGCCAGCAGCCCGCATCCCGGAGCGGGGGGTATGGATGAGCAGTTCTTC. This sequence encodes CASSPHPGAGGMDEQFF.

This clone was picked up one time. The chain joins TRBV7-9 to TRBJ1-5; D is undetermined. Germline lookup yields CDR1 SEHNR and CDR2 FQNEAQ (reference sequence). V lost 1 base and J 7 bases, leaving 17 bases between the germline ends. The CDR3 loop spans 16 amino acids. Written as DNA, the CDR3 is TGTGCCAGCAGCTTAGAACTTACTCCGGGGAGGCAGCCCCAGCATTTT. It encodes CASSLELTPGRQPQHF.